The 15 T cell receptor beta chains in this list originate from one sample, sequenced in a study of T-cell memory formation after mild COVID-19. TCRdb re-derived calls from the 5' RACE reads in MiXCR, one entry per CDR3 protein. The sample has a few hundred thousand distinct CDR3 sequences; about a fifth are singletons. The source material was PBMCs or a T cell subset sorted from them (not recorded which). The source of these receptors is an adult woman who had mild COVID-19 (a few samples of this study predate the infection). Cell type and time point are not known.

CDR3 sequence reads: CASSPSEHLNTEAFF. The CDR3 bases are TGTGCCAGCTCACCCTCAGAGCACCTGAACACTGAAGCTTTCTTT. This chain uses TRBV18 with TRBJ1-1; D gene unclear. Trimming took off 3 bases at V and 0 bases at J, with 11 bases between the two ends. Germline assignment: CDR1 KGHSH and CDR2 LQKENI. This CDR3 is built from 15 residues.

In this sample, this clonotype turned up a few times. The chain has TRBV20-1 and TRBJ2-3; D call uncertain. The CDR3 consists of 15 residues. V was shortened by 3 bases and J by 2 bases, with 15 bases between the two germline ends. Germline V gene lookup returns CDR1 DFQATT and CDR2 SNEGSKA (reference sequence). CDR3 bases: TGCAGTGCTAGGGACGAAGGGTCATTCACAGATACGCAGTATTTT. Translating it yields CSARDEGSFTDTQYF.

A few counts support this clonotype. The rearrangement uses TRBV2 and TRBJ1-1; D possibly corresponds to TRBD1 (5 bases). The germline V gene encodes CDR1 SNHLY and CDR2 FYNNEI. V was pared by 3 bases and J by 1 base, with 9 bases between. CDR3 length equals 14 residues. CDR3 nucleotides: TGTGCCAGCAGTGACAGGGAACGGAACACTGAAGCTTTCTTT. As protein: CASSDRERNTEAFF.

V gene TRBV4-1 combines with J gene TRBJ2-1, with D possibly matching TRBD2 (6 bases). The CDR3 sequence is 14 residues long. Per the germline V gene, CDR1 is MGHRA and CDR2 is YSYEKL. V dropped 1 base and J dropped 9 bases, with 13 bases sitting between them. The CDR3 nucleotides are TGCGCCAGCAGCCAAGTGGCACTAGCCGCTGAGCAGTTCTTC. Amino acids: CASSQVALAAEQFF.

The V gene is TRBV11-2, the J gene TRBJ2-5; D is ambiguous. This CDR3 has 14 amino acids. Trimming removed 4 bases at V and 3 bases at J, with 12 bases between. Germline assignment: CDR1 SGHAT and CDR2 FQNNGV. The CDR3 region is CASSYHWGKETQYF. The CDR3 coding sequence is TGTGCCAGCAGCTACCACTGGGGTAAAGAGACCCAGTACTTC.

This clonotype was picked up many times. The rearrangement links TRBV12-3 or TRBV12-4 to TRBJ2-4; no firm D call. V lost 2 bases and J lost 0, with 8 bases in between. The CDR3 length is 15 residues. The CDR3 is CASSLTGIAKNIQYF. The CDR3, as DNA: TGTGCCAGCAGTTTAACTGGAATAGCCAAAAACATTCAGTACTTC.

This clonotype has a count of ten or more. The rearrangement uses TRBV20-1 and TRBJ2-3; 11 nucleotides line up with TRBD2. The length of the CDR3 is 17 residues. With V trimmed by 5 bases and J by 0 bases, 10 bases remained unmatched. CDR1 and CDR2 from the germline V gene are DFQATT and SNEGSKA (reference sequence). The chain's CDR3 is CSAPGLAGYPSTDTQYF. The CDR3 DNA sequence: TGCAGTGCTCCCGGACTAGCGGGCTACCCCAGCACAGATACGCAGTATTTT.

Many counts were recorded for this clonotype. CDR3 region: CASSQGSGTAPGELFF. The CDR3, as DNA: TGTGCCAGCAGCCAAGGCTCCGGGACAGCCCCCGGGGAGCTGTTTTTT. V and J are TRBV3-1 and TRBJ2-2, with 7 bases fitting TRBD1. The germline V gene has CDR1 LGHDT and CDR2 YNNKEL (reference sequence). V dropped 1 base and J dropped 6; count of bases not matched to a gene: 8. The CDR3 sequence is 16 residues long.

The chain has TRBV7-9 and TRBJ1-4; D not certain. This CDR3 has 12 residues. From germline, CDR1 is SEHNR and CDR2 FQNEAQ (reference sequence). V was clipped by 5 bases and J by 6 bases, with 7 bases between them. CDR3 loop: CASSLRDEKLFF. CDR3 DNA sequence: TGTGCCAGCAGCCTCCGGGATGAAAAACTGTTTTTT.

This clonotype was counted between two and nine times. The chain combines TRBV18 with TRBJ2-3; possibly TRBD1 for D (6 bases). Germline V gives CDR1 KGHSH, CDR2 LQKENI. Trimming removed 5 bases from V and 5 bases from J, with 23 bases in between. CDR3 size: 17 residues. Here the CDR3 reads CASSALGQSLRGDTQYF. The DNA for the CDR3 is TGTGCCAGCTCAGCCCTCGGACAGTCCCTGCGCGGAGATACGCAGTATTTT.

This clonotype is labeled medium-sized. The V call is TRBV5-4, the J call TRBJ2-3, with a possible D match to TRBD2 (6 bases). Trimming cost V 3 bases and J 7 bases, with 21 bases left between them. Germline assignment: CDR1 SGHNT and CDR2 YYREEE (reference sequence). This CDR3 is built from 16 residues. The CDR3 sequence: CASSSQAGPRGNTQYF. The CDR3 DNA reads TGTGCCAGCAGCTCTCAGGCGGGACCACGGGGAAATACGCAGTATTTT. Full variable domain (remainder filled in from reference TRBV5-4 and TRBJ2-3): ETGVTQSPTHLIKTRGQQVTLRCSSQSGHNTVSWYQQALGQGPQFIFQYYREEENGRGNFPPRFSGLQFPNYSSELNVNALELDDSALYLCASSSQAGPRGNTQYFGPGTRLTVL.

This chain joins TRBV19 and TRBJ2-7; D gene ambiguous. Germline V gives CDR1 LNHDA, CDR2 SQIVND (reference sequence). This CDR3 has 14 amino acids. V was trimmed by 3 bases and J by 6 bases, leaving 15 bases between them. CDR3 coding DNA: TGTGCCAGTAGTATTGAGTTTGGAAGGGCCGAGCAGTACTTC. Its protein product is CASSIEFGRAEQYF.

This clonotype has only a few counts. The rearrangement links TRBV5-1 to TRBJ2-1; possible D gene TRBD1, 5 bases. The V gene's germline CDR1 is SGHRS and CDR2 YFSETQ. Trimming took 0 bases from V and 2 from J, leaving 12 bases between them. CDR3 length equals 16 residues. CDR3 in amino acids: CASSLGRDRPYNEQFF. As DNA, the CDR3 is TGCGCCAGCAGCTTGGGTCGAGACAGACCCTACAATGAGCAGTTCTTC.

This clonotype was seen more than once but under ten times. CDR3 sequence reads: CASSSHPAKANTEAFF. Written as DNA, the CDR3 is TGCGCCAGCAGCTCCCACCCCGCAAAGGCGAACACTGAAGCTTTCTTT. V and J are TRBV5-1 and TRBJ1-1; D unclear. This CDR3 contains 16 residues. The V end lost 3 bases, the J end lost 1 base, and 16 bases lay between the germline ends. CDR1 SGHRS and CDR2 YFSETQ come from the germline V gene.

This clonotype was counted only a few times. The rearrangement joins TRBV7-9 to TRBJ2-5, with 7 bases aligning to TRBD1. J gave up 2 bases and V 3 bases, and 3 bases lay outside the gene matches. Germline assignment: CDR1 SEHNR and CDR2 FQNEAQ (reference sequence). CDR3 size: 14 residues. This chain's CDR3 is CASSFRGWQETQYF. In DNA form, the CDR3 reads TGTGCCAGCAGCTTCAGGGGGTGGCAAGAGACCCAGTACTTC.